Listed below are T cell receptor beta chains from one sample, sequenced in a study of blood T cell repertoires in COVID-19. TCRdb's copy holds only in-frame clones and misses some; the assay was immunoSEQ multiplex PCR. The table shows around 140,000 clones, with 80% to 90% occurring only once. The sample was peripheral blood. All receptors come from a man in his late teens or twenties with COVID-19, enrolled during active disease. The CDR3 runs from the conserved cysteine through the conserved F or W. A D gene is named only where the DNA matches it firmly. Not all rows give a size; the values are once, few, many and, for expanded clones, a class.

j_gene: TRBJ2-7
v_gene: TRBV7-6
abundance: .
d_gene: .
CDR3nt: TGTGCCAGCAGCGGCGGGACAGCCTCCTACGAGCAGTACTTC
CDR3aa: CASSGGTASYEQYF

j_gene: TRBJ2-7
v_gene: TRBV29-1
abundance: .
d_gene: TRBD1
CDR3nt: TGCAGCGTTGAAGGGGGACAGGCCTACGAGCAGTACTTC
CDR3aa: CSVEGGQAYEQYF

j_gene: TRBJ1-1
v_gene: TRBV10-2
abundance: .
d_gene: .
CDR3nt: TGCGCCAGCAGTTCCGGGGGGAACGCTGAAGCTTTCTTT
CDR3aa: CASSSGGNAEAFF

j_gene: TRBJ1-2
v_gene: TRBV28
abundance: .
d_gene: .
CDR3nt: TGTGCCAGCAGTTCGCGGGACCGCCTAACAAGTGGCTACACCTTC
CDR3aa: CASSSRDRLTSGYTF

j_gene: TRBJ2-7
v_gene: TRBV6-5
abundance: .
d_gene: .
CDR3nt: TGTGCCAGCAGTTACAGCGGGACACCGAATTCCTACGAGCAGTACTTC
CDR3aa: CASSYSGTPNSYEQYF

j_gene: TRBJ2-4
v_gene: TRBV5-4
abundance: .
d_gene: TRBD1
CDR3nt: TGTGCCAGCAGCTTGGCTGGGACAGGGGTAAACATTCAGTACTTC
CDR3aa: CASSLAGTGVNIQYF

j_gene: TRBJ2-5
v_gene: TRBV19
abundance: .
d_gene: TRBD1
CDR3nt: TGTGCCAGTACCCCAACGGACAGGGTTAAATCGATATGGACCCAGTACTTC
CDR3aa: CASTPTDRVKSIWTQYF

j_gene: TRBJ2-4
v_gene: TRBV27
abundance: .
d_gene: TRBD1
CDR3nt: TGTGCCAGCAGTGCCGGGCAGGGGGCTTGGGACATTCAGTACTTC
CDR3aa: CASSAGQGAWDIQYF

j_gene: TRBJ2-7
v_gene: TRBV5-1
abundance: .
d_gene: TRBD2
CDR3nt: TGCGCCAGCAGCCCGTGGGGGGGCGAGCAGTACTTC
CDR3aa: CASSPWGGEQYF

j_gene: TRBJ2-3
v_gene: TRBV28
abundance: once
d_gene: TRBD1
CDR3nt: TGTGCCAGCAGCCACGGACAGGGGGTTGCAGATACGCAGTATTTT
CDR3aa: CASSHGQGVADTQYF

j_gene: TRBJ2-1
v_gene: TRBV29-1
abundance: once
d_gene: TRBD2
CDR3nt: TGCAGCGGAGGGACTAGCAGTAACAATGAGCAGTTCTTC
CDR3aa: CSGGTSSNNEQFF

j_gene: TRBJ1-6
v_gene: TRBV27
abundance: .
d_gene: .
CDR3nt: TGTGCCAGCAGTCCGCGGACACCCGACGGTTCACCCCTCCACTTT
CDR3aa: CASSPRTPDGSPLHF

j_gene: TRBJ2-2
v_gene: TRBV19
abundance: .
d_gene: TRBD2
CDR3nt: TGTGCCAGTAGCCCGGGGAGGGAGGCCGGGGAGCTGTTTTTT
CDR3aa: CASSPGREAGELFF

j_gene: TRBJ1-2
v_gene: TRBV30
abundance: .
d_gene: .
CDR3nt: TGTGCCTGGAGTGTTATGGGCGAGGGCTACACCTTC
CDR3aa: CAWSVMGEGYTF

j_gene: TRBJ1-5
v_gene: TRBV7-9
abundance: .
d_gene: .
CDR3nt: TGTGCCAGCAGACAGGGAAATGGTCAGCCCCAGCATTTT
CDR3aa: CASRQGNGQPQHF

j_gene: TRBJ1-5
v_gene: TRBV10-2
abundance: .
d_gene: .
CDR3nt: TGCGCCAGCACCGAGGTCTATAGCAATCAGCCCCAGCATTTT
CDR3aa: CASTEVYSNQPQHF

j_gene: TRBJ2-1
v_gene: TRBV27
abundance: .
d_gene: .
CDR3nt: TGTGCCAGCAGTTTATCGCAAGCGAATGAGCAGTTCTTC
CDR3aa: CASSLSQANEQFF

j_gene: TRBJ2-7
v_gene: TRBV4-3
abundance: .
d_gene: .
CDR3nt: TGCGCCAGCAGCCAATTCCCAGGGTGGGAGCAGTACTTC
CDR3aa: CASSQFPGWEQYF

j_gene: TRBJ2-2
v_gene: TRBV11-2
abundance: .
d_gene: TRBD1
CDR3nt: TGTGCCAGCAGCCCCCAGGGGACAGGGGACGGGGAGCTGTTTTTT
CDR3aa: CASSPQGTGDGELFF

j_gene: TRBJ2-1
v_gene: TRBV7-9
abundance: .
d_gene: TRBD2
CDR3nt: TGTGCCAGCAGGCCCCTAGCGGGAGTCTACAATGAGCAGTTCTTC
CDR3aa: CASRPLAGVYNEQFF

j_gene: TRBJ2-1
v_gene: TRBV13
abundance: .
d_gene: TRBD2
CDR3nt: TGTGCCAGCAGCTACCCCACTAGCGGGAGATTTTTCGATGAGCAGTTCTTC
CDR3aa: CASSYPTSGRFFDEQFF

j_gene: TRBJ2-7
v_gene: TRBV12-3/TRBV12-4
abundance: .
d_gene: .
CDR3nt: TGTGCCAGCAGTTTTTCCTTAAACTACGAGCAGTACTTC
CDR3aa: CASSFSLNYEQYF

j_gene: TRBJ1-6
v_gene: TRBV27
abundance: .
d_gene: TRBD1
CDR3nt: TGTGCCAGCAGGGGACAGAATAATTCACCCCTCCACTTT
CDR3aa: CASRGQNNSPLHF

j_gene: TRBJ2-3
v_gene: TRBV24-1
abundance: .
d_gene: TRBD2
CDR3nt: TGTGCCACCAGTGACCGACTAGCGGGAGGGACAGATACGCAGTATTTT
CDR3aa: CATSDRLAGGTDTQYF

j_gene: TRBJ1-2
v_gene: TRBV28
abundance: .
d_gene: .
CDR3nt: TGTGCCAGCACCCAGTCTGGCTATGGCTACACCTTC
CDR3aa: CASTQSGYGYTF

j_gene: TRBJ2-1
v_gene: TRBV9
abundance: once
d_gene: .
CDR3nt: TGTGCCAGCAGCGGGAGTTCTAGCTCCTACAATGAGCAGTTCTTC
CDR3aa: CASSGSSSSYNEQFF

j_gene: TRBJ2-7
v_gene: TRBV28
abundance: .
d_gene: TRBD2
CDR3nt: TGTGCTAGCGGGGCAGAGAAGGAGTGGGAGCAGTACTTC
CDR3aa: CASGAEKEWEQYF

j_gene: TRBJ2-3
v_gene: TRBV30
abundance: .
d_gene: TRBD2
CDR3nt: TGTGCCTGGACTAGCGGGGTGAACACAGATACGCAGTATTTT
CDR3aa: CAWTSGVNTDTQYF

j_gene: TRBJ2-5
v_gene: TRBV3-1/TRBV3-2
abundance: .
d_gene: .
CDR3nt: TGTGCCAGCAGCTCACCCCACTCGGGGGGCAGGGCGCTCTTCGAGACCCAGTACTTC
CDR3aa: CASSSPHSGGRALFETQYF

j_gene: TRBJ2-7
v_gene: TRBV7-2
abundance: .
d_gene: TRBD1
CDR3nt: TGTGCCAGCAGCTTAACCGGGACAGGGGGGTTCTACGAGCAGTACTTC
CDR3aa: CASSLTGTGGFYEQYF

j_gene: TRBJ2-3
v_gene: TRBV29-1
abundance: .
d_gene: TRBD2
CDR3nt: TGCAGCGTACTGGAGCGGGGCACTAGCACAGATACGCAGTATTTT
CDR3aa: CSVLERGTSTDTQYF

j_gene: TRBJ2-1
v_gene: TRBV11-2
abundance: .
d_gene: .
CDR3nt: TGTGCCAGCAGCTTTAGCGGCAGCATTGCCAGGGATGAGCAGTTCTTC
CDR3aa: CASSFSGSIARDEQFF

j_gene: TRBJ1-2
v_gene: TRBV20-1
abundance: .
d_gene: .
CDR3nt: TGCAGTGCTAGTTACCGGGGTTATGGCTACACCTTC
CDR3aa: CSASYRGYGYTF

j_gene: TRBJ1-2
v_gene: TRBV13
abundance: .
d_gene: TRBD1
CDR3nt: TGTGCCAGCAGCTTAGGGAGGGGACAGGGCTACACCTTC
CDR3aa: CASSLGRGQGYTF

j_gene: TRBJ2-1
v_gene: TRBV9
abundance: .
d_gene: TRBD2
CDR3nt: TGTGCCAGCAGCCGGGGGAGGGGCTCCTACAATGAGCAGTTCTTC
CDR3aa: CASSRGRGSYNEQFF